This is a list of T cell receptor beta chains from one sample in a study of blood T cell repertoires in COVID-19. Sequencing was performed with immunoSEQ multiplex PCR; in TCRdb, only in-frame clones are kept and a portion is missing. The sample has 80,000 to 95,000 clones, approximately 80% seen once. Sequencing was done on a sample of peripheral blood. All receptors derive from a woman of 80 years or more with active or convalescent COVID-19. CDR3s include the opening cysteine and the closing phenylalanine or tryptophan. Fields, in order: V gene, clone size, D gene, J gene, CDR3 length, CDR3 DNA, CDR3 protein. The D gene is left open where the match is weak. Only some rows state a clone size, as once, few, many or a class for expanded clones.

V: TRBV7-8
size: .
D: .
J: TRBJ1-4
length: 16
DNA: TGTGCCAGCAGCTTAGTCGGACGAGGGTTATCGGAAAAACTGTTTTTT
CDR3: CASSLVGRGLSEKLFF

V: TRBV28
size: .
D: TRBD1
J: TRBJ2-7
length: 13
DNA: TGTGCCAGCAGAAGTTTTGGACAGGACGAGCAGTACTTC
CDR3: CASRSFGQDEQYF

V: TRBV10-3
size: .
D: TRBD1
J: TRBJ1-1
length: 16
DNA: TGTGCCATCAGTGAGTCGTCGCAGGGGGCGAGGACTGAAGCTTTCTTT
CDR3: CAISESSQGARTEAFF

V: TRBV6-1
size: .
D: .
J: TRBJ1-5
length: 15
DNA: TGTGCCAGCAGTGAAGCAGGGGGGGTTAATCAGCCCCAGCATTTT
CDR3: CASSEAGGVNQPQHF

V: TRBV29-1
size: .
D: .
J: TRBJ1-2
length: 11
DNA: TGCAGCGTTGAAGAACTCGCCGGCTACACCTTC
CDR3: CSVEELAGYTF

V: TRBV5-8
size: .
D: .
J: TRBJ2-7
length: 16
DNA: TGTGCCAGCAGCTTATCAATAGCACCCAGCGAAAGCGAGCAGTACTTC
CDR3: CASSLSIAPSESEQYF

V: TRBV24-1
size: .
D: TRBD1
J: TRBJ2-5
length: 14
DNA: TGTGCCACCAGTGTAGGGGGCCTCCAAGAGACCCAGTACTTC
CDR3: CATSVGGLQETQYF

V: TRBV3-1/TRBV3-2
size: .
D: .
J: TRBJ1-1
length: 14
DNA: TGTGCCAGCAGCCAAGGACATACGGGGACTGAAGCTTTCTTT
CDR3: CASSQGHTGTEAFF

V: TRBV6-5
size: .
D: .
J: TRBJ2-2
length: 11
DNA: TGTGCCAGCACCAGACTCGGGGAGCTGTTTTTT
CDR3: CASTRLGELFF

V: TRBV2
size: .
D: .
J: TRBJ2-2
length: 13
DNA: TGTGCCAGCAGTTCACAGGGGGGGGGCGAGCTGTTTTTT
CDR3: CASSSQGGGELFF

V: TRBV21-1
size: .
D: .
J: TRBJ2-5
length: 17
DNA: TGTGCCAGCAGCAAAGGGAGACTCCTCTGTTGGCAAGAGACCCAGTACTTC
CDR3: CASSKGRLLCWQETQYF

V: TRBV28
size: .
D: .
J: TRBJ1-4
length: 16
DNA: TGTGCCAGCAGCCCAGTAGCGGGGGGCACTAATGAAAAACTGTTTTTT
CDR3: CASSPVAGGTNEKLFF

V: TRBV11-1
size: .
D: .
J: TRBJ2-3
length: 12
DNA: TGTGCCAGCAGCCCACTCCAAGATACGCAGTATTTT
CDR3: CASSPLQDTQYF

V: TRBV28
size: .
D: .
J: TRBJ1-2
length: 14
DNA: TGTGCCAGCAGGGGCTGGGGCCCGCCCTATGGCTACACCTTC
CDR3: CASRGWGPPYGYTF

V: TRBV13
size: .
D: .
J: TRBJ2-7
length: 13
DNA: TGTGCCAGCAGCCCCCAGAACAGGGACGAGCAGTACTTC
CDR3: CASSPQNRDEQYF

V: TRBV7-6
size: once
D: TRBD1
J: TRBJ1-2
length: 15
DNA: TGTGCCAGCAGCTTGCGGGACAGGGGTGACTATGGCTACACCTTC
CDR3: CASSLRDRGDYGYTF

V: TRBV6-5
size: few
D: .
J: TRBJ1-5
length: 15
DNA: TGTGCCAGCAGTTACTCGGTGGGCAGCAATCAGCCCCAGCATTTT
CDR3: CASSYSVGSNQPQHF

V: TRBV7-3
size: .
D: TRBD2
J: TRBJ2-2
length: 19
DNA: TGTGCCAGCAGCCCATGGGGACTAGCGGAAACTTCGAACACCGGGGAGCTGTTTTTT
CDR3: CASSPWGLAETSNTGELFF

V: TRBV7-8
size: .
D: .
J: TRBJ2-1
length: 12
DNA: TGTGCCAGCAGCCGAATTATCAATGAGCAGTTCTTC
CDR3: CASSRIINEQFF

V: TRBV5-8
size: .
D: .
J: TRBJ2-5
length: 14
DNA: TGTGCCAGCATCAGGTGGGGGCGCCAAGAGACCCAGTACTTC
CDR3: CASIRWGRQETQYF

V: TRBV7-9
size: .
D: TRBD1
J: TRBJ1-1
length: 15
DNA: TGTGCCAGCAGCCCCCCACAGGGGATCCACACTGAAGCTTTCTTT
CDR3: CASSPPQGIHTEAFF

V: TRBV10-3
size: .
D: .
J: TRBJ1-2
length: 14
DNA: TGTGCCATCAGTGAGAACGGGGAGGACTATGGCTACACCTTC
CDR3: CAISENGEDYGYTF

V: TRBV9
size: .
D: .
J: TRBJ1-2
length: 11
DNA: TGTGCCAGCAGATCAGGGTTTGGCTACACCTTC
CDR3: CASRSGFGYTF

V: TRBV27
size: .
D: TRBD1
J: TRBJ1-1
length: 16
DNA: TGTGCCAGCACCCCATCACAGGGGGAGATTGACACTGAAGCTTTCTTT
CDR3: CASTPSQGEIDTEAFF

V: TRBV5-1
size: .
D: .
J: TRBJ2-1
length: 15
DNA: TGCGCCAGCAGCTTGAAGACAGCTTCCTACAATGAGCAGTTCTTC
CDR3: CASSLKTASYNEQFF

V: TRBV5-1
size: .
D: .
J: TRBJ1-2
length: 14
DNA: TGCGCCAGCAGCTTGGGAAGGGGCGAGGATGGCTACACCTTC
CDR3: CASSLGRGEDGYTF

V: TRBV6-2/TRBV6-3
size: .
D: .
J: TRBJ1-6
length: 12
DNA: TGTGCCAGCAGCCACAGGGCTTCACCCCTCCACTTT
CDR3: CASSHRASPLHF

V: TRBV7-2
size: .
D: TRBD1
J: TRBJ2-1
length: 14
DNA: TGTGCCAGCAGGGGACAGACAGGAGACAATGAGCAGTTCTTC
CDR3: CASRGQTGDNEQFF

V: TRBV20-1
size: .
D: TRBD2
J: TRBJ2-1
length: 13
DNA: TGCAGTGCTAGTTCTCTAGCGGGCAATGAGCAGTTCTTC
CDR3: CSASSLAGNEQFF

V: TRBV6-6
size: .
D: .
J: TRBJ2-7
length: 15
DNA: TGTGCCAGTATTACCAGCGGAGGATATCGTGACGAGCAGTACTTC
CDR3: CASITSGGYRDEQYF

V: TRBV4-3
size: .
D: .
J: TRBJ1-2
length: 16
DNA: TGCGCCAGCAGCCAAGCCCCGGGACGGACAGACTATGGCTACACCTTC
CDR3: CASSQAPGRTDYGYTF

V: TRBV7-3
size: .
D: TRBD1
J: TRBJ1-1
length: 13
DNA: TGTGCCAGCAGCCTTGACAGGGGCGCTGAAGCTTTCTTT
CDR3: CASSLDRGAEAFF

V: TRBV7-9
size: .
D: TRBD1
J: TRBJ1-4
length: 14
DNA: TGTGCCAGCAGCAAGGGACAGGGGGATGAAAAACTGTTTTTT
CDR3: CASSKGQGDEKLFF

V: TRBV5-1
size: .
D: .
J: TRBJ1-4
length: 16
DNA: TGCGCCAGCAGCTTATCCGTGACAGGCAATCCTGAAAAACTGTTTTTT
CDR3: CASSLSVTGNPEKLFF

V: TRBV5-1
size: .
D: TRBD1
J: TRBJ1-1
length: 16
DNA: TGCGCCAGCAGCTTGGGAGGGACAGGGATGAACACTGAAGCTTTCTTT
CDR3: CASSLGGTGMNTEAFF

V: TRBV19
size: .
D: .
J: TRBJ1-2
length: 14
DNA: TGTGCCAGTAGTATGTCGAGGAGAAACCCTGGCTACACCTTC
CDR3: CASSMSRRNPGYTF

V: TRBV28
size: .
D: .
J: TRBJ2-7
length: 14
DNA: TGTGCCAGCAGTTTCCCAAAGACGCGGGGCGAGCAGTACTTC
CDR3: CASSFPKTRGEQYF

V: TRBV29-1
size: .
D: .
J: TRBJ1-2
length: 12
DNA: TGCAGCGTTCTTGACAGAATCCATGGCTACACCTTC
CDR3: CSVLDRIHGYTF

V: TRBV18
size: .
D: .
J: TRBJ2-3
length: 15
DNA: TGTGCCAGCTCACGCGGGGGCTCCTCCACAGATACGCAGTATTTT
CDR3: CASSRGGSSTDTQYF

V: TRBV7-8
size: once
D: .
J: TRBJ1-1
length: 14
DNA: TGTGCCAGCAGAAACTTTAGAAAGAACACTGAAGCTTTCTTT
CDR3: CASRNFRKNTEAFF

V: TRBV29-1
size: .
D: .
J: TRBJ1-2
length: 13
DNA: TGCAGCGTTGTCGGGACACCCGTCTATGGCTACACCTTC
CDR3: CSVVGTPVYGYTF

V: TRBV7-2
size: few
D: .
J: TRBJ1-1
length: 16
DNA: TGTGCCAGCAGCCCTTTCCCGCGGGCGGAGAACACTGAAGCTTTCTTT
CDR3: CASSPFPRAENTEAFF

V: TRBV3-1/TRBV3-2
size: .
D: .
J: TRBJ1-2
length: 16
DNA: TGTGCCAGCAGCCAGTATCCGCCGGGACAAAGCTATGGCTACACCTTC
CDR3: CASSQYPPGQSYGYTF

V: TRBV3-1/TRBV3-2
size: .
D: .
J: TRBJ1-6
length: 16
DNA: TGTGCCAGCAGCCAATCAAGGACAACAAGGAATTCACCCCTCCACTTT
CDR3: CASSQSRTTRNSPLHF

V: TRBV18
size: .
D: TRBD1
J: TRBJ2-5
length: 13
DNA: TGTGCCAGCTCACGGGACAGCGGAGAGACCCAGTACTTC
CDR3: CASSRDSGETQYF

V: TRBV6-2/TRBV6-3
size: .
D: TRBD2
J: TRBJ2-3
length: 15
DNA: TGTGCCAGCAGTTACATGGGACTAGCGGGGGATACGCAGTATTTT
CDR3: CASSYMGLAGDTQYF

V: TRBV2
size: .
D: TRBD1
J: TRBJ2-5
length: 13
DNA: TGTGCCAGTCGACAGGGCGTGATTGAGACCCAGTACTTC
CDR3: CASRQGVIETQYF

V: TRBV19
size: .
D: TRBD1
J: TRBJ2-7
length: 13
DNA: TGTGCCAGTAGTAGGGACAGATCCTACGAGCAGTACTTC
CDR3: CASSRDRSYEQYF

V: TRBV27
size: .
D: .
J: TRBJ1-6
length: 16
DNA: TGTGCCAGCAGTTTAAGGGGGAGCTCCTATAATTCACCCCTCCACTTT
CDR3: CASSLRGSSYNSPLHF

V: TRBV9
size: .
D: TRBD2
J: TRBJ2-1
length: 16
DNA: TGTGCCAGCAGCGCGGATCCGGGACTAGCGGGAGAGGAGCAGTTCTTC
CDR3: CASSADPGLAGEEQFF

V: TRBV7-3
size: .
D: .
J: TRBJ1-2
length: 15
DNA: TGTGCCAGCAGCCGGGGCATAGGACAGTTCTATGGCTACACCTTC
CDR3: CASSRGIGQFYGYTF

V: TRBV6-2/TRBV6-3
size: .
D: .
J: TRBJ2-7
length: 13
DNA: TGTGCCAGCAGTTATAGGGACTCCTCCGAGCAGTACTTC
CDR3: CASSYRDSSEQYF

V: TRBV18
size: few
D: .
J: TRBJ1-6
length: 13
DNA: TGTGCCAGCTCACCAAGCCGAAATTCACCCCTCCACTTT
CDR3: CASSPSRNSPLHF